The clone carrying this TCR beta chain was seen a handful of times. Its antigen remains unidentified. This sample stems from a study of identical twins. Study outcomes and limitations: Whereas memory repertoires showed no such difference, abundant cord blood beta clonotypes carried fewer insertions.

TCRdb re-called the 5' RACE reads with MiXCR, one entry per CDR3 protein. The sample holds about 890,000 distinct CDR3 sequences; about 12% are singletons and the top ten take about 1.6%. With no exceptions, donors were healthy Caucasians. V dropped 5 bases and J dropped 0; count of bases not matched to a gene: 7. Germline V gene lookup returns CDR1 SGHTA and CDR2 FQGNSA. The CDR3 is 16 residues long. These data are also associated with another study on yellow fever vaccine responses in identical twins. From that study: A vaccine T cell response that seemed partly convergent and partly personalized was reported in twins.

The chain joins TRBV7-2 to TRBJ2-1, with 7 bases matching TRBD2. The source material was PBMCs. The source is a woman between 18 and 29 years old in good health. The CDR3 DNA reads TGTGCCAGCAGCCCTACGACTAGCCTCTCCTACAATGAGCAGTTCTTC. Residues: CASSPTTSLSYNEQFF. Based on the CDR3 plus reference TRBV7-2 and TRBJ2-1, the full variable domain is GAGVSQSPSNKVTEKGKDVELRCDPISGHTALYWYRQSLGQGLEFLIYFQGNSAPDKSGLPSDRFSAERTGGSVSTLTIQRTQQEDSAVYLCASSPTTSLSYNEQFFGPGTRLTVL.